This T cell receptor beta chain was recovered during a study of T cell clonotyping in hematopoietic cell transplantation (dated by TCRdb to about 2021). Regarding the study in general: A total of 120 to 150 blood samples were gathered in the study from under 40 consecutive transplant recipients along with their related donors. Recruitment of patients ran from late 2015 to early 2017, and follow-up continued until September 2020 or until death. General study outcomes and caveats: The sample size was limited and the cells went unsorted, which meant the CD4 and CD8 repertoire contributions could not be told apart. Broader posttransplant TCR repertoire diversity was predicted by donor and pretransplant recipient Inverse Simpson Index values. After transplant, TCR diversity in recipients dropped, and pathologically expanded clonotypes climbed progressively between day 30 and day 180. Overlap with donor repertoires was found for only a small fraction of recipient repertoires, with over 95% found to appear de novo at the given depth.

Spanning cysteine to phenylalanine, the CDR3 consists of 16 amino acids. The retained sequence is limited to the CDR3, 48 bases, with the frame set at the first base. With respect to this clone: Its antigen specificity is not known. Per-base qualities were not stored, and no clone one base away is much larger.

Sample time point, as interpreted from the label and publication: 180 days after allo-HCT. Blood from recipients was drawn about 28 days before transplant and again at days 30, 100 and 180 after transplant. Using Nuclei Lysis Solution, genomic DNA was extracted from unfractionated peripheral blood mononuclear cells that were either fresh or cryopreserved. The immunoSEQ assay, a bias-controlled multiplex PCR with V- and J-specific primers, was used to amplify TCR beta CDR3 regions from genomic DNA. A proprietary barcode and Illumina adapter sequences were added to the CDR3 amplicons in a second PCR step. An Illumina MiSeq instrument was used to sequence the CDR3 libraries. The published analysis was carried out like this. Export and quality control were handled in immunoSEQ Analyzer 3.0, while downstream analyses relied on R Bioconductor and Immunarch. Only productive rearrangements in the normalized downsampled data set were used to calculate repertoire metrics. In the normalized cohort, clonotypes with more than 5 templates were defined as pathologically expanded. The Inverse Simpson Index served as the measure of repertoire diversity. CMV-specificity analyses were carried out on the non-normalized data set to capture all clonotypes. TCRdb carries this immuneACCESS record with in-frame sequences only. Its versions omit some clonotypes, under half of them owing to an unresolved V gene in the studies checked, with the rest unexplained. V and J calls and clone size are copied from that table; D and trimming were computed from the DNA. This sample lists some 6,300 clones; approximately 78% were detected once. Of the sample, 35% to 40% falls within the top ten clones.

This sequence uses TRBV21-1 and TRBJ2-7; no check of the table's D call, TRBD1, against the DNA was made. TRBV21-1 is an annotated pseudogene. This receptor was taken from a male patient aged 70 to 80 who had an allogeneic stem cell transplant from an unrelated donor, so T cells may come from the graft donor. Some clones in this sample may be carry-over from other donors' samples. Specimen: peripheral blood mononuclear cells, collected 180 days after allogeneic stem cell transplant. The nucleotide sequence reads TGTGCCAGCAGCAGGGAGACAGGGCGTCTCTCCTACGAGCAGTACTTC. Its protein is CASSRETGRLSYEQYF.